This T cell receptor beta chain emerged from a study of T cell responses to AZD1222 COVID-19 vaccine (dated by TCRdb to 2020 to 2023). Some background on the complete study: A total of around 240 trial participants underwent TCR sequencing, of whom about 210 had received two doses of AZD1222 and roughly 26 had received two doses of the MenACWY control vaccine. Enrollment into the trials was organized by age into subgroups of 18-55, 56-69 and 70-plus years, and those subgroups contained roughly 150, 30 and 60 TCR-sequenced participants, respectively. Overall study outcomes, separate from this receptor: Conclusions about previously exposed vaccinees were limited because only a handful of AZD1222 recipients were SARS-CoV-2 seropositive at baseline. Because no day 14 peak-response samples were available, repertoires were characterized only after the peak T cell response. Participants were mostly white British and included more females than males, and it was suggested by the authors that clonal diversity may have been underestimated. Nearly half of unique spike-specific TCRs reportedly recognized epitopes outside regions mutated in the B.1.351 and B.1.1.7 variants. In the small 56-69-year group, the increase in depth fell short of significance, most likely because of low power. After two AZD1222 doses, spike-specific TCR breadth and depth were significantly higher than at day 0 and than in MenACWY recipients. The vaccine-associated CD4 TCRs covered the entire spike protein, and the dominant responses fell in regions 160-218 and 743-854.

The CDR3 regions of human TCRbeta chains were analyzed by immunosequencing. Concerning the study's data processing: Repertoire TCRs were matched against a reference library of SARS-CoV-2-specific TCRs generated with the MIRA antigen-specificity platform. Breadth was defined as the fraction of unique TCRs that were SARS-CoV-2-associated, and depth was defined as the fraction of total T cells that were SARS-CoV-2-associated. Using the MIRA data, each spike-specific TCR was mapped to the spike region that the TCR reacts to and placed in a CD4 or CD8 class. Log10-transformed breadth and depth values were compared by one-way ANOVA with Sidak's multiple comparisons tests. The table comes from immuneACCESS by way of TCRdb, which keeps in-frame sequences with V and J called. Part of the clones is missing from these tables; in studies checked, under half for an unresolved V gene and the rest for unknown reasons. The D gene and trimming were derived from the DNA, and the V and J assignments and clone size from that table. Recorded for this sample are 120,000 or so clones; 85% to 90% of them occurred a single time. Around 3.8% of the sample rests with the top ten.

In the germline V gene (reference sequence), CDR1 corresponds to WNHNN and CDR2 to SYGVQD. Trimming takes 11 bases from V and 1 base from J, and the germline ends sit 9 bases apart. From the cysteine up to the phenylalanine, the CDR3 has a length of 11 residues. Only the CDR3 portion is preserved as DNA: 33 bases, with reading frame beginning at the first base. What this sample's time point label stands for: about 28 days (+/-7) after the second vaccine dose. AZD1222 recipients whose second dose came at about 4 weeks and those whose second dose came at about 12 weeks were combined into one group, since spike-specific TCR depth and breadth did not differ between the two schedules. Samples from vaccinated people were obtained from the UK trials COV001 and COV002, which included a single-blind randomized controlled phase 2/3 trial of AZD1222 (ChAdOx1 nCoV-19) in healthy adults. Trial participant PBMC samples were collected at day 0 and day 28 after the second dose for TCRbeta chain sequencing.

In the case of this clone: No cognate antigen has been identified for it. No much larger clonotype is one base removed from it; base qualities were not supplied.

This specimen was peripheral blood, taken 28 days after the second AZD1222 dose. This receptor was obtained from an adult who received the AZD1222 COVID-19 vaccine. The rearrangement joined TRBV10-1 to TRBJ2-7; the D gene identity is not certain. The base sequence is TGCGCCCCCCCCCGGTCCTACGAGCAGTACTTC. Its protein product is CAPPRSYEQYF.